This is a list of T cell receptor beta chains from one sample in a study of a mutant IDH1 vaccine in newly diagnosed glioma. Their recognized antigens are unknown. Generated by immunoSEQ multiplex PCR, the TCRdb table keeps only in-frame clones and is missing some. The sample carries about 50,000 clones, under 90% recorded once. The material sequenced was PBMCs, taken from a glioma patient whose treatment included an IDH1 peptide vaccine. Receptor source: a woman aged 45-60 years with glioma. Both conserved end residues are part of each CDR3. A D gene is named only where the DNA matches it firmly. Part of the rows lack a size; the others show once, few, many or a class for expanded clones.

V gene	D gene	clone size	J gene	CDR3 protein	CDR3 DNA
TRBV6-5	-	-	TRBJ2-7	CASSPISATYEQYF	TGTGCCAGCAGCCCCATATCGGCTACCTACGAGCAGTACTTC
TRBV9	TRBD1	few	TRBJ1-1	CASSVDIPGGSNTEAFF	TGTGCCAGCAGCGTCGATATACCAGGGGGTTCGAACACTGAAGCTTTCTTT
TRBV5-1	TRBD1	-	TRBJ1-6	CASSPGQGDSPLHF	TGCGCCAGCAGCCCTGGACAGGGGGACTCACCCCTCCACTTT
TRBV6-1	TRBD1	-	TRBJ1-2	CASRTGYSGYTF	TGTGCCAGCAGGACAGGGTATTCTGGCTACACCTTC
TRBV29-1	-	-	TRBJ2-2	CSVERIPNTGELFF	TGCAGCGTTGAAAGGATACCGAACACCGGGGAGCTGTTTTTT
TRBV7-2	TRBD1	-	TRBJ1-5	CASSLYQGGNQPQHF	TGTGCCAGCAGCTTATATCAGGGGGGCAATCAGCCCCAGCATTTT
TRBV4-1	-	-	TRBJ2-1	CASSQIFGGSNEQFF	TGCGCCAGCAGCCAAATATTTGGGGGAAGTAATGAGCAGTTCTTC
TRBV15	-	once	TRBJ2-7	CATSRDEGYEQYF	TGTGCCACCAGCAGAGATGAGGGATACGAGCAGTACTTC
TRBV9	TRBD1	-	TRBJ2-7	CASSVTGGFYEQYF	TGTGCCAGCAGCGTGACAGGGGGCTTTTACGAGCAGTACTTC
TRBV27	TRBD2	-	TRBJ2-1	CASSFGLAGEQFF	TGTGCCAGCAGTTTCGGACTAGCGGGCGAGCAGTTCTTC
TRBV23-1	TRBD1	-	TRBJ1-5	CASTPSTGPNQPQHF	TGCGCCAGCACCCCCTCGACAGGGCCCAATCAGCCCCAGCATTTT
TRBV6-6	-	-	TRBJ1-6	CASSYSTWDNSPLHF	TGTGCCAGCAGTTATTCGACGTGGGATAATTCACCCCTCCACTTT
TRBV27	TRBD1	-	TRBJ1-2	CASSFLDRPNYGYTF	TGTGCCAGCAGTTTTTTGGACAGGCCTAACTATGGCTACACCTTC
TRBV14	TRBD1	-	TRBJ1-4	CASSQDRGVPFEKLFF	TGTGCCAGCAGCCAGGACAGGGGAGTCCCTTTTGAAAAACTGTTTTTT
TRBV27	-	-	TRBJ1-6	CASTPGPQRDSPLHF	TGTGCCAGCACCCCGGGCCCTCAAAGGGATTCACCCCTCCACTTT
TRBV30	-	-	TRBJ1-1	CAWSSGGNTEAFF	TGTGCCTGGAGTTCGGGTGGAAACACTGAAGCTTTCTTT
TRBV5-1	TRBD1	-	TRBJ2-1	CASSSRTGGNNEQFF	TGCGCCAGCAGCTCCCGGACAGGGGGGAACAATGAGCAGTTCTTC
TRBV4-2	-	-	TRBJ2-3	CASSRAEGATDTQYF	TGTGCCAGCAGCCGGGCGGAGGGGGCCACAGATACGCAGTATTTT
TRBV4-3	TRBD1	-	TRBJ2-7	CASSQDRDRGFEQYF	TGCGCCAGCAGCCAAGACCGGGACAGGGGGTTCGAGCAGTACTTC
TRBV15	-	-	TRBJ1-1	CATSRDRNTEAFF	TGTGCCACCAGCAGAGATCGTAACACTGAAGCTTTCTTT
TRBV4-1	TRBD1	-	TRBJ1-2	CASSQVQGARFSYGYTF	TGCGCCAGCAGCCAAGTACAGGGGGCTAGGTTTAGCTATGGCTACACCTTC
TRBV5-1	TRBD1	-	TRBJ1-1	CASSGTGDETEAFF	TGCGCCAGCAGCGGAACAGGGGACGAAACTGAAGCTTTCTTT
TRBV7-2	-	once	TRBJ2-5	CASSSQGLTQYF	TGTGCCAGCAGCTCCCAAGGGCTGACCCAGTACTTC
TRBV9	TRBD1	-	TRBJ1-4	CASSVGQGNEKLFF	TGTGCCAGCAGCGTCGGACAGGGCAATGAAAAACTGTTTTTT
TRBV10-1	-	-	TRBJ1-2	CASSESPVRGRTVVGYTF	TGCGCCAGCAGTGAGTCCCCGGTCCGGGGGCGAACTGTAGTAGGCTACACCTTC
TRBV7-3	-	-	TRBJ2-2	CASSLQGNTGELFF	TGTGCCAGCAGCTTACAGGGGAACACCGGGGAGCTGTTTTTT
TRBV10-3	-	-	TRBJ1-2	CAISEQNYGYTF	TGTGCCATCAGTGAACAGAACTATGGCTACACCTTC
TRBV9	-	-	TRBJ2-1	CASSVGGESSYNEQFF	TGTGCCAGCAGCGTAGGAGGGGAGAGCTCCTACAATGAGCAGTTCTTC
TRBV29-1	TRBD1	-	TRBJ2-7	CSVETGGWYEQYF	TGCAGCGTGGAGACAGGGGGATGGTACGAGCAGTACTTC
TRBV4-2	TRBD2	-	TRBJ2-1	CASSQKAGGYASEQFF	TGTGCCAGCAGCCAAAAAGCGGGGGGGTATGCTAGTGAGCAGTTCTTC
TRBV11-2	TRBD1	-	TRBJ1-1	CASSLDEGANTEAFF	TGTGCCAGCAGCTTAGATGAGGGGGCTAACACTGAAGCTTTCTTT
TRBV10-1	-	once	TRBJ1-1	CASSPTEGQTEAFF	TGCGCCAGCAGTCCAACCGAAGGACAAACTGAAGCTTTCTTT
TRBV28	-	-	TRBJ1-1	CASTKPGGDSTEAFF	TGTGCCAGCACCAAACCCGGGGGCGACAGCACTGAAGCTTTCTTT
TRBV5-4	-	-	TRBJ2-7	CASSLGQGGYEQYF	TGTGCCAGCAGCTTGGGGCAGGGAGGCTACGAGCAGTACTTC
TRBV28	-	-	TRBJ1-6	CASSLLAGDGNSPLHF	TGTGCCAGCAGTTTATTGGCAGGGGACGGTAATTCACCCCTCCACTTT
TRBV28	-	-	TRBJ1-1	CASSVSPGNTEAFF	TGTGCCAGCAGTGTGTCGCCGGGGAACACTGAAGCTTTCTTT
TRBV2	-	-	TRBJ2-3	CASSEDSGVLDTQYF	TGTGCCAGCAGTGAAGACTCAGGGGTTCTAGATACGCAGTATTTT
TRBV7-3	-	-	TRBJ2-1	CASSLGHPLGNEQFF	TGTGCCAGCAGCCTGGGACACCCCTTGGGAAATGAGCAGTTCTTC
TRBV2	-	-	TRBJ2-2	CASRRDTGELFF	TGTGCCAGCCGGCGGGACACCGGGGAGCTGTTTTTT
TRBV9	-	-	TRBJ1-6	CASSLASGVHSPLHF	TGTGCCAGCAGCCTGGCGTCGGGGGTACATTCACCCCTCCACTTT
TRBV7-2	-	-	TRBJ1-1	CASSLVRARGNTEAFF	TGTGCCAGCAGCCTCGTGAGGGCGCGGGGGAACACTGAAGCTTTCTTT
TRBV4-1	TRBD1	-	TRBJ1-1	CASSQGQGFAFF	TGCGCCAGCAGCCAAGGACAGGGATTTGCTTTCTTT